A selection of T cell receptor beta chains follows, all from one sample in a study of blood T cell repertoires in COVID-19. Repertoires were generated with immunoSEQ multiplex PCR, while TCRdb's copy carries only in-frame clones and drops some. The sample lists 200,000 to 250,000 clones; about 90% were seen once. Sequencing was performed on peripheral blood. All receptors come from a man aged 35-49 years with active or convalescent COVID-19. Both conserved end residues are part of each CDR3. D genes are given only for firm matches. Clone size, where shown, is once, few, many, or a class for clones that have expanded.

>TRBV19|TRBJ1-5|.|.
CASFGSEGTQPQHF
TGTGCCAGTTTCGGGTCAGAGGGAACCCAGCCCCAGCATTTT
>TRBV2|TRBJ2-1|.|TRBD2
CASRGGGSGKSSYNEQFF
TGTGCCAGCAGGGGGGGAGGGAGCGGGAAAAGCTCCTACAATGAGCAGTTCTTC
>TRBV20-1|TRBJ2-7|.|.
CSARGQVAYEQYF
TGCAGTGCTCGTGGGCAGGTCGCCTACGAGCAGTACTTC
>TRBV4-1|TRBJ1-6|.|TRBD1
CASSQEGGTGNSPLHF
TGCGCCAGCAGCCAAGAAGGAGGGACAGGGAATTCACCCCTCCACTTT
>TRBV11-2|TRBJ1-6|once|TRBD1
CASSPYRGGSPLHF
TGTGCCAGCAGCCCATACAGGGGAGGTTCACCCCTCCACTTT
>TRBV27|TRBJ2-7|.|.
CASSTGKSEQYF
TGTGCCAGCAGTACGGGAAAATCTGAGCAGTACTTC
>TRBV27|TRBJ2-7|once|TRBD1
CASSWGTGSSYEQYF
TGTGCCAGCAGTTGGGGGACAGGGTCCTCCTACGAGCAGTACTTC
>TRBV12-3/TRBV12-4|TRBJ1-3|.|.
CASSFRNTIYF
TGTGCCAGCAGTTTCAGAAACACCATATATTTT
>TRBV5-6|TRBJ1-5|.|.
CASSLSVDQPQHF
TGTGCCAGCAGCTTGTCTGTTGATCAGCCCCAGCATTTT
>TRBV19|TRBJ1-2|.|.
CASSMFRQDYGYTF
TGTGCCAGTAGTATGTTCCGACAGGACTATGGCTACACCTTC
>TRBV9|TRBJ1-1|.|.
CASSVALSVNEAFF
TGTGCCAGCAGCGTAGCTCTCAGCGTCAATGAAGCTTTCTTT
>TRBV28|TRBJ1-6|.|TRBD1
CASSLRTGISSYNSPLHF
TGTGCCAGCAGCCTCCGGACAGGGATCAGCTCCTATAATTCACCCCTCCACTTT
>TRBV29-1|TRBJ2-1|once|TRBD1
CSALGTGGNDEQFF
TGCAGCGCACTCGGGACAGGGGGCAACGATGAGCAGTTCTTC
>TRBV30|TRBJ2-2|.|.
CAWSAGHYTGELFF
TGTGCCTGGAGTGCGGGACATTACACCGGGGAGCTGTTTTTT
>TRBV7-3|TRBJ2-1|.|.
CASSGPEGRGNEQFF
TGTGCCAGCAGCGGCCCGGAGGGGCGAGGAAATGAGCAGTTCTTC
>TRBV19|TRBJ1-4|.|.
CASSPPLEELFF
TGTGCCAGTAGTCCCCCCCTAGAAGAACTGTTTTTT
>TRBV19|TRBJ2-3|.|TRBD2
CASSHTGTSGTTDTQYF
TGTGCCAGTAGTCATACCGGGACTAGCGGGACCACAGATACGCAGTATTTT
>TRBV27|TRBJ2-7|.|.
CASSLSSGVSYEQYF
TGTGCCAGCAGTTTATCGTCAGGGGTGAGCTACGAGCAGTACTTC
>TRBV3-1/TRBV3-2|TRBJ2-7|.|.
CASSQDYGQGLFHEQYF
TGTGCCAGCAGCCAAGATTACGGCCAGGGACTTTTCCACGAGCAGTACTTC
>TRBV24-1|TRBJ2-1|.|TRBD2
CATEGRGVYNEQFF
TGTGCCACCGAGGGGCGGGGGGTTTACAATGAGCAGTTCTTC
>TRBV2|TRBJ2-3|once|.
CASRDGQGGFADTQYF
TGTGCCAGCAGGGATGGGCAGGGGGGCTTCGCAGATACGCAGTATTTT
>TRBV20-1|TRBJ1-1|.|TRBD1
CSASGTVEAFF
TGCAGTGCTAGCGGGACAGTTGAAGCTTTCTTT
>TRBV14|TRBJ1-2|.|.
CASSRSDTGYGGYTF
TGTGCCAGCAGCCGGTCTGACACAGGGTACGGTGGCTACACCTTC
>TRBV5-1|TRBJ1-4|.|.
CASSLAGTTNEKLFF
TGCGCCAGCAGCTTAGCGGGGACAACTAATGAAAAACTGTTTTTT
>TRBV9|TRBJ1-2|few|.
CASSVVQGGYTF
TGTGCCAGCAGCGTAGTACAGGGCGGCTACACCTTC
>TRBV6-5|TRBJ1-4|.|.
CASVLGGREKLFF
TGTGCCAGCGTGCTGGGGGGGAGGGAAAAACTGTTTTTT
>TRBV28|TRBJ2-7|.|TRBD1
CASSPDRVIYEQYF
TGTGCCAGCAGTCCCGACAGGGTTATCTACGAGCAGTACTTC
>TRBV10-3|TRBJ1-1|.|.
CAISTPGKNTEAFF
TGTGCCATTAGTACCCCGGGGAAGAACACTGAAGCTTTCTTT
>TRBV6-5|TRBJ2-3|.|TRBD2
CASSSGLAGSTDTQYF
TGTGCCAGCAGTTCGGGACTAGCGGGGAGCACAGATACGCAGTATTTT
>TRBV18|TRBJ1-2|few|.
CASSPLEGGANYGYTF
TGTGCCAGCTCACCTTTAGAAGGGGGAGCTAACTATGGCTACACCTTC
>TRBV9|TRBJ2-2|.|.
CASRGSGTGELFF
TGTGCCAGCCGGGGTAGCGGCACCGGGGAGCTGTTTTTT
>TRBV27|TRBJ2-7|.|TRBD1
CASRGQAFSLEQYF
TGTGCCAGCAGAGGACAGGCCTTTTCCCTCGAGCAGTACTTC
>TRBV9|TRBJ1-5|.|.
CASSETGYGNQPQHF
TGTGCCAGCAGCGAAACAGGTTACGGTAATCAGCCCCAGCATTTT
>TRBV24-1|TRBJ1-1|.|.
CATSDLSGVKGAFF
TGTGCCACCAGTGACCTCTCGGGGGTCAAGGGGGCTTTCTTT
>TRBV5-3|TRBJ1-3|.|.
CARSLREGTGNTIYF
TGTGCCAGAAGCCTCAGGGAGGGTACTGGAAACACCATATATTTT
>TRBV23-1|TRBJ1-6|.|.
CASSLDSARSPLHF
TGCGCCAGCAGTCTCGACAGCGCTAGATCACCCCTCCACTTT
>TRBV5-1|TRBJ1-6|.|.
CASSSQGNNSPLHF
TGCGCCAGCAGCTCTCAGGGGAATAATTCACCCCTCCACTTT
>TRBV27|TRBJ1-1|.|.
CASSFQRDTLPYEMNTEAFF
TGTGCCAGCAGTTTCCAAAGGGACACCCTACCATACGAAATGAACACTGAAGCTTTCTTT
>TRBV7-7|TRBJ2-3|.|.
CASSFVLTDTQYF
TGTGCCAGCAGCTTTGTCCTCACAGATACGCAGTATTTT
>TRBV19|TRBJ1-2|.|TRBD1
CASSSSPGQGFYGYTF
TGTGCCAGTAGTTCCTCCCCGGGACAGGGGTTCTATGGCTACACCTTC
>TRBV28|TRBJ1-2|.|.
CASSLLGLDGYTF
TGTGCCAGCAGTTTATTGGGGCTTGATGGCTACACCTTC
>TRBV18|TRBJ2-5|.|.
CASSPRFGGEETQYF
TGTGCCAGCTCACCACGGTTCGGGGGAGAAGAGACCCAGTACTTC
>TRBV6-5|TRBJ1-1|.|TRBD1
CASSYYAGAGGTEAFF
TGTGCCAGCAGTTACTATGCGGGCGCAGGGGGCACTGAAGCTTTCTTT
>TRBV2|TRBJ1-2|.|.
CASAKQTGLSGGYTF
TGTGCCAGCGCAAAACAGACAGGTCTATCTGGTGGCTACACCTTC
>TRBV7-9|TRBJ2-7|.|.
CASSSRWDLRDEQYF
TGTGCCAGCAGCTCGCGGTGGGATCTCAGGGACGAGCAGTACTTC
>TRBV10-3|TRBJ2-5|.|.
CAIRGVSETQYF
TGTGCCATCAGGGGCGTTTCGGAGACCCAGTACTTC
>TRBV11-2|TRBJ2-1|.|.
CASSLTPPGQFF
TGTGCCAGCAGCTTAACTCCCCCAGGGCAGTTCTTC